The 15 T cell receptor beta chains given below trace back to one sample, sequenced in a study of cytomegalovirus exposure and HLA in healthy donors. Primers for the PCR totalled 60 Vbeta and 13 Jbeta. Profiled with immunoSEQ multiplex PCR; TCRdb holds only in-frame clones, not every one. The sample gives about 110,000 clones, under 85% of which show up once; 6.5% to 8.5% is in the top ten. The sequencing input was PBMCs. The receptors shown here come from a woman between 45 and 60 years old in good health and CMV-seropositive.

Notes on this clone: The junction does not match germline at one end; this may be a read error. The chain employs TRBV7-7 and TRBJ2-2; maybe TRBD1 (6 bases). Germline values: CDR1 SSHAT, CDR2 FNYEAQ (reference sequence). The CDR3 sequence is 13 residues long. CDR3 loop: CASSIQGGGELFF. The CDR3 nucleotides read TGTGCTAGCAGCATACAGGGTGGCGGGGAGCTGTTTTTT.

The rearrangement uses TRBV19 and TRBJ2-1; 7 nucleotides match TRBD2. The germline V gene encodes CDR1 LNHDA and CDR2 SQIVND (reference sequence). V lost 3 bases to trimming and J lost 6 bases; unmatched junction nucleotides: 5. This CDR3 comprises 14 residues. CDR3: CASSITWGGNEQFF. Written as DNA, the CDR3 is TGTGCCAGTAGTATTACTTGGGGGGGCAATGAGCAGTTCTTC.

The CDR3 is CASSVPMTENTGELFF. In DNA form, the CDR3 reads TGTGCCAGCAGCGTACCCATGACAGAGAACACCGGGGAGCTGTTTTTT. The rearrangement links TRBV9 to TRBJ2-2, with D maybe TRBD1 (5 bases). Germline CDR1 reads SGDLS; CDR2 reads YYNGEE. Trimming pared 1 base from V and 1 base from J, leaving 11 bases between. The CDR3 covers 16 residues.

The V call is TRBV5-1, the J call TRBJ1-3; the match to TRBD1 covers 7 bases. The CDR3 is 14 residues long. V lost 0 bases, J lost 5 bases, and 2 bases stayed unmatched. Germline CDR1 reads SGHRS; CDR2 reads YFSETQ. The DNA for the CDR3 is TGCGCCAGCAGCTTGGAAGGGGGCCGAAACACCATATATTTT. It encodes CASSLEGGRNTIYF.

This chain uses TRBV6-4 with TRBJ2-7; D is undetermined. Trimming removed 2 bases from V and 2 bases from J, with 10 bases in between. The germline V gene encodes CDR1 MRHNA and CDR2 SNTAGT. This CDR3 contains 14 residues. The CDR3 sequence is CASSDPNEAYEQYF. The CDR3, as DNA: TGTGCCAGCAGTGACCCCAATGAGGCCTACGAGCAGTACTTC.

The CDR3 region has the DNA TGTGCCAGCAGCCCTGTGACTAGCTCGGGCACAGATACGCAGTATTTT. It specifies CASSPVTSSGTDTQYF. This chain links TRBV9 with TRBJ2-3, with 7 bases identical to TRBD2. Germline CDR1 reads SGDLS; CDR2 reads YYNGEE. J gave up 1 base and V 4 bases, and 9 bases lay outside the gene matches. This CDR3 spans 16 amino acids. Based on the CDR3 plus reference TRBV9 and TRBJ2-3, the full variable domain is DSGVTQTPKHLITATGQRVTLRCSPRSGDLSVYWYQQSLDQGLQFLIQYYNGEERAKGNILERFSAQQFPDLHSELNLSSLELGDSALYFCASSPVTSSGTDTQYFGPGTRLTVL.

Points on this clone: Since no conserved phenylalanine or tryptophan closes the CDR3, a read error is the likely cause. CDR3 DNA: TGTGCCAGCAGCGTAGGAGGGACAGGGGCTGAAAAACTGTTTTGT. Its protein product is CASSVGGTGAEKLFC. The rearrangement links TRBV9 to TRBJ1-4; 10 nucleotides line up with TRBD1. Trimming cost V 0 bases and J 7 bases; bases outside gene matches: 3. CDR1 is SGDLS and CDR2 is YYNGEE in the germline V gene. The length of the CDR3 is 15 residues.

This chain connects TRBV9 to TRBJ2-5, with 9 bases matching TRBD2. The CDR3 contains 13 residues. V was clipped by 4 bases and J by 4 bases; unmatched bases: 2. CDR1 and CDR2 from the germline V gene are SGDLS and YYNGEE. In nucleotides, the CDR3 is TGTGCCAGCAGCTCGGGACTAGCAGAGACCCAGTACTTC. It yields the protein CASSSGLAETQYF. Using reference TRBV9 and TRBJ2-5 for the parts outside the CDR3, the full variable domain is DSGVTQTPKHLITATGQRVTLRCSPRSGDLSVYWYQQSLDQGLQFLIQYYNGEERAKGNILERFSAQQFPDLHSELNLSSLELGDSALYFCASSSGLAETQYFGPGTRLLVL.

This clone was seen once. The rearrangement links TRBV4-3 to TRBJ1-2, with TRBD1 as a possible D gene (5 bases). V lost 4 bases, J lost 4 bases, and 22 bases lay in between. The CDR3 is 17 amino acids. CDR1 and CDR2 (germline): LGHNA, YSLEER. CDR3 coding DNA: TGCGCCAGCAGCCCGGATTGGGCAGGGTTCAGGAGCTATGGCTACACCTTC. It is translated as CASSPDWAGFRSYGYTF.

This CDR3 is CASGPPGHKNTEAFF. The CDR3 region has the DNA TGTGCTAGTGGTCCGCCCGGACATAAGAACACTGAAGCTTTCTTT. The V and J genes are TRBV12-5 and TRBJ1-1, with a possible D match to TRBD1 (5 bases). The germline V and J ends were trimmed by 5 bases and 1 base, with 14 bases remaining between them. This CDR3 is built from 15 residues. Germline values: CDR1 LGHNT, CDR2 FRNRAP.

The chain carries TRBV7-2 and TRBJ2-5; a weak D match, TRBD2 (6 bases). Germline V CDR1 and CDR2: SGHTA, FQGNSA. The CDR3 covers 16 residues. The germline V and J ends were trimmed by 1 base and 5 bases, with 17 bases remaining between them. This CDR3 reads CASSLVTREPLETQYF. The DNA for the CDR3 is TGTGCCAGCAGCTTAGTGACTAGGGAGCCCCTCGAGACCCAGTACTTC.

This chain connects TRBV6-1 to TRBJ2-2, with 9 nucleotides matching TRBD1. Germline lookup yields CDR1 MNHNS and CDR2 SASEGT. The CDR3 length is 14 residues. V shed 4 bases and J 6 bases; nucleotides not matched to a gene: 3. CDR3 coding DNA: TGTGCCAGCAGTGGGACAGGGGAGGCCGGGGAGCTGTTTTTT. Encoded protein: CASSGTGEAGELFF.

The V gene is TRBV6-1, the J gene TRBJ1-5; weak D call: TRBD1 (5 bases). Per the germline V gene, CDR1 is MNHNS and CDR2 is SASEGT. The CDR3 runs 14 residues. V lost 2 bases and J lost 7, with 12 bases in between. CDR3 nucleotide sequence: TGTGCCAGCAGTGAACCAGGGAGGGGACAGCCCCAGCATTTT. This codes for CASSEPGRGQPQHF.

The rearrangement uses TRBV9 and TRBJ2-7; 7 bases match TRBD1. CDR1 and CDR2 (germline): SGDLS, YYNGEE. The length of the CDR3 is 15 residues. With V trimmed by 0 bases and J by 3 bases, 6 bases remained unmatched. This chain's CDR3 is CASSVDGRGFYEQYF. CDR3 sequence (DNA): TGTGCCAGCAGCGTAGACGGCAGGGGGTTCTACGAGCAGTACTTC.

This clone is a singleton in its sample. Other nucleotide sequences in the sample specify the same CDR3. J is TRBJ2-3 and V is TRBV9; D not resolved. CDR1 and CDR2 (germline): SGDLS, YYNGEE. This CDR3 has 14 residues. V gave up 4 bases and J gave up 4 bases, with 13 bases separating them. CDR3 loop: CASSPLGGPDTQYF. The CDR3 DNA sequence: TGTGCCAGCAGCCCCCTGGGTGGGCCAGATACGCAGTATTTT.